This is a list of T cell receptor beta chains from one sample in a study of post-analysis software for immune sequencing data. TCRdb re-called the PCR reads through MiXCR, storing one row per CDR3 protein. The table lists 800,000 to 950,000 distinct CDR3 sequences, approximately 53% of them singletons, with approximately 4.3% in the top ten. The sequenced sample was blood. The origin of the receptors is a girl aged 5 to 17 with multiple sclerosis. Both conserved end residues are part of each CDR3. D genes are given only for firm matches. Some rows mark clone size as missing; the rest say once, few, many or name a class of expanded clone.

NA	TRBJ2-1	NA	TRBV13	TGTGCCAGCACCCTAGGGAGCAGTTTCGGGGAGCAGTTCTTC	CASTLGSSFGEQFF
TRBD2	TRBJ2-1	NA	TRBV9	TGTGCCAGCAGCGTAGGCTCTAGCGGGGGTTACAATGAGCAGTTCTTC	CASSVGSSGGYNEQFF
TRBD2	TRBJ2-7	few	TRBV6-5	TGTGCCAGCAGTTACGGGAGGGCCTCCTACGAGCAGTACTTC	CASSYGRASYEQYF
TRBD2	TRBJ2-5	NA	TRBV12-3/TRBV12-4	TGTGCCAGCAAAACCGGGACTAGCAACCAAGAGACCCAGTACTTC	CASKTGTSNQETQYF
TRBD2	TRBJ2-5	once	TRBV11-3	TGTGCCAGCAGCCCCGGACGACTAGCGGGAAGGGAGACCCAGTACTTC	CASSPGRLAGRETQYF
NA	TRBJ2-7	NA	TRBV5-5	TGTGCCAGCAGCTTGGATGTGGGGAGCTCCTACGAGCAGTACTTC	CASSLDVGSSYEQYF
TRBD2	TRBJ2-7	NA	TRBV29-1	TGCAGCGGTATAGCGGGAACAAAAGGAGAGCAGTACTTC	CSGIAGTKGEQYF
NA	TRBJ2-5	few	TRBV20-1	TGCAGTGCCCCCAAAGGGGAAACCCAGTACTTC	CSAPKGETQYF
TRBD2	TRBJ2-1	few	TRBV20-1	TGCAGTGGGACTAGGGTAGCTGACAATGAGCAGTTCTTC	CSGTRVADNEQFF
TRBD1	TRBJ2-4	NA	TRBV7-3	TGTACCAGCAGCCCGGGACAGGGGTGGGGCATTCAGTACTTC	CTSSPGQGWGIQYF
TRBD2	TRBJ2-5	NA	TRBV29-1	TGCAGCGTTGAATGGTCTAGCGGGAGGAGGTTGGGGCAAGAGACCCAGTACTTC	CSVEWSSGRRLGQETQYF
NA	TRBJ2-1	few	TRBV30	TGTGCCTGGAGTGTTACGGGGGGCGATGGCAATGAGCAGTTCTTC	CAWSVTGGDGNEQFF
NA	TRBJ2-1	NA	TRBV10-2	TGCGCCAGCAGTGAGGTCGGCGGGCCCTCCCGGGATGAGCAGTTCTTC	CASSEVGGPSRDEQFF
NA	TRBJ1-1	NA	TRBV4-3	TGCGCCAGCAGCCAAGGGTTTGGAACTGAAGCTTTCTTT	CASSQGFGTEAFF
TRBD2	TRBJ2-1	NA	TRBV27	TGTGCCAGCAGTTTATATTCGCGGGGGGGCCTAAATGAGCAGTTCTTC	CASSLYSRGGLNEQFF
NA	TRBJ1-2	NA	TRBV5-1	TGCGCCAGCAGCCACGGACAGAACTATGGCTACACCTTC	CASSHGQNYGYTF
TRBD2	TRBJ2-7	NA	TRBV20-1	TGCAGTGCTAGAGATAGGAGCGGGGCCTACAATGAGCAGTACTTC	CSARDRSGAYNEQYF
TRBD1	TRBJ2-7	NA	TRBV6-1	TGTGCCAGCAGTGAAGCGGTCGGACAGGGGGTAGTCTACGAGCAGTACTTC	CASSEAVGQGVVYEQYF
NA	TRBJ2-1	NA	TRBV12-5	TGTGCTAGTGGGCCAAGGGGGGTCGGTGAGCAGTTCTTC	CASGPRGVGEQFF
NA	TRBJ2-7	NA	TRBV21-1	TGTGCCAGCAGCGCAAAATTCCGGGGGGCTAGCGGGAGGCCCTACGAGCAGTACTTC	CASSAKFRGASGRPYEQYF
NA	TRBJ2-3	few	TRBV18	TGTGCCAGCTCACCGAGAGGCCGACGGCAGGGATCAGATACGCAGTATTTT	CASSPRGRRQGSDTQYF
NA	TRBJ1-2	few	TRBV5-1	TGCGCCAGCAGCTCCCGTGACCCGACAATGGGCCCTGGCTACACCTTC	CASSSRDPTMGPGYTF
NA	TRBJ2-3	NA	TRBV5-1	TGCGCCAGCAGCTTGATCCCCAACACGGATACGCAGTATTTT	CASSLIPNTDTQYF
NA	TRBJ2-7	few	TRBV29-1	TGCAGCGTTGAAGATTATTCAGGCTACGAGCAGTACTTC	CSVEDYSGYEQYF